Here is one T cell receptor beta chain with its context. Positively selected for CCR7, the CD45RO-negative cells used as naive CD8 cells excluded terminally differentiated effector memory CD45RA+ cells. The data originate from a study of shared clonotypes between healthy human individuals. Study background: Participating donors consisted of a couple of women and a few men aged 18 to 49. Used for every donor were three CD4 naive, three CD4 memory, two CD8 naive and one CD8 memory plate.

CDR1 and CDR2 from the germline V gene are SGHRS and YFSETQ. This CDR3 is 13 amino acids long. V was pared by 0 bases and J by 2 bases, with 5 bases between. Produced via immunoSEQ multiplex PCR; TCRdb's table is partial and in-frame only. The data contain about 650,000 clones, around 95% of them singletons. The rearrangement links TRBV5-1 to TRBJ1-2, with D perhaps TRBD1 (5 bases). The sequence came from a woman aged 25 to 39 in good health. Sequencing was done on a sample of naive CD8+ T cells sorted from blood. The CDR3 nucleotides read TGCGCCAGCAGCTTGGGACAGAACTATGGCTACACCTTC. Amino acids: CASSLGQNYGYTF.